This T cell receptor beta chain comes out of a study of blood T cells in healthy people across ages. The sample, about 9.2 milliliters of peripheral blood, was drawn from each donor. Samples had at least 7 million PBMCs isolated from them. A sample-barcoded 5' primer and a J-beta primer mix were used in a second PCR of roughly 7 to 12 cycles. From the 5' RACE reads, TCRdb called clonotypes with MiXCR, one entry per CDR3 protein. The repertoire holds more than 650,000 distinct CDR3 sequences, with about 55% as singletons. A remark on this clonotype: Its antigen is not identified.

Notes on the study in general: Among T cells, TCR beta diversity per million cells dropped roughly linearly as age rose. Naive T cell percentage strongly correlated with TCR beta diversity.

V shed 3 bases and J 4 bases; nucleotides not matched to a gene: 3. The CDR3 contains 15 residues. This sequence joins TRBV12-3 or TRBV12-4 and TRBJ1-6, with 7 bases identical to TRBD1. Sequenced: blood. The TCR comes from an elderly man in good health. The CDR3 loop is CASSFGQVYNSPLHF. CDR3 nucleotides: TGTGCCAGCAGTTTCGGACAGGTGTATAATTCACCCCTCCACTTT.